This T cell receptor (beta chain) stems from a study of blood T cell repertoires in COVID-19. The germline V gene has CDR1 SGHRS and CDR2 YFSETQ. CDR3 length: 14 amino acids. Trimming removed 7 bases from V and 2 bases from J; junction bases left unmatched: 7. This table comes from immunoSEQ multiplex PCR, and its TCRdb copy is limited to in-frame clones, with some not included. The repertoire holds around 260,000 clones, with 75% to 95% as singletons. This receptor was identified in a woman aged 30 to 39 who had recovered from COVID-19. Sequencing used PBMCs or T cells enriched from blood (not recorded which). The chain recombines TRBV5-1 with TRBJ2-3, with 7 positions matching TRBD2. CDR3 DNA sequence: TGCGCCAGCCGACCGGGACTATCCACAGATACGCAGTATTTT. Amino acids: CASRPGLSTDTQYF.